These 3 T cell receptor beta chains share one sample of origin, sequenced in a study of T cell clusters in autoimmune cytopenias. One tube held mixed TRB-A and TRB-B primer pools for touch-down PCR. TCRdb reprocessed the multiplex PCR reads and reports one entry per CDR3 protein, with no DNA. This sample's table reports approximately 7,000 distinct CDR3 sequences. Each sample's input was around 250 ng genomic DNA, about 38,000 genome equivalents. This sample also belongs to another study, concerning T cell repertoires in aging, cancer and after chemotherapy.

Sequenced: peripheral blood. These TCRs come from a human donor in good health.

The chain recombines TRBV19 with TRBJ1-6; the D call of TRBD1 rests on TCRdb alone, since no DNA is present to check it. CDR1 is LNHDA, CDR2 SQIVND, per germline (reference sequence). The CDR3 length is 18 residues. CDR3 in amino acids: CASSTPRAASSYNSPLHF.

This chain links TRBV20-1 with TRBJ2-4. The CDR3 contains 14 residues. Germline V gene lookup returns CDR1 DFQATT and CDR2 SNEGSKA (reference sequence). The CDR3 sequence: CSARTGLAKNIQYF.

The J gene is TRBJ2-7, the V gene TRBV5-6; TCRdb calls TRBD1, which cannot be checked without DNA. Germline lookup yields CDR1 SGHDT and CDR2 YYEEEE. There are 16 residues in the CDR3. This CDR3 reads CASSLAGTGNSYEQYF.